This T cell receptor (beta chain) stems from a study of brain T cells in children with intractable seizures. General study findings and limits: Viral specificity was inferred only from CDR3 similarity; HCMV serostatus was unknown.

Regarding time point: blood from clinic visit 5 months post-surgery; TSC patient then seizure free. Surgery cases with the highest brain T cell transcript signatures were chosen for sequencing. Before surgery, patients took at least one anti-epileptic drug. Method: immunoSEQ multiplex PCR; TCRdb's copy keeps in-frame clones and lacks some. The repertoire holds about 320,000 clones, with roughly 93% as singletons. On this clone itself: What it binds is not known.

The trim removed 3 bases at V and 2 bases at J, leaving 3 bases unmatched. The CDR3 is 15 residues long. Per the germline V gene, CDR1 is MGHRA and CDR2 is YSYEKL. This receptor was obtained from a boy under three years old with tuberous sclerosis and intractable seizures. J is TRBJ2-7 and V is TRBV4-1; 11 nucleotides line up with TRBD2. This specimen was peripheral blood, taken approximately 5 months after surgery. The CDR3 loop is CASSQGLADPYEQYF. DNA for the CDR3: TGCGCCAGCAGCCAGGGACTAGCGGACCCCTACGAGCAGTACTTC.